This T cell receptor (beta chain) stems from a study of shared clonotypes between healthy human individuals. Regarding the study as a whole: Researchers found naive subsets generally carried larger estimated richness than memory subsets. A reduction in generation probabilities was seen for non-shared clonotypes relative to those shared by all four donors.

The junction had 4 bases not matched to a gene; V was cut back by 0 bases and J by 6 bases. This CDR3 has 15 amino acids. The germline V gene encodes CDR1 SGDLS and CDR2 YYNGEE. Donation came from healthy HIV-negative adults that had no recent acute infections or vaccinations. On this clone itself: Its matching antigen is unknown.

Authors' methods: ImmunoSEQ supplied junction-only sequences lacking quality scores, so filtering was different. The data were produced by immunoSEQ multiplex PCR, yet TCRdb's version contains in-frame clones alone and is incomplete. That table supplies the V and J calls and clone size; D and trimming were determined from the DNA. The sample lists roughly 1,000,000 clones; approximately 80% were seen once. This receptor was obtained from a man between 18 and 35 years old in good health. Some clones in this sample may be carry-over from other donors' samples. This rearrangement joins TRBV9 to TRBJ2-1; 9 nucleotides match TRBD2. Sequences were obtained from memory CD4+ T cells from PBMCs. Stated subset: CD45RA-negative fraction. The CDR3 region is CASSVAASGINEQFF. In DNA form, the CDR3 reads TGTGCCAGCAGCGTAGCAGCTAGCGGGATCAATGAGCAGTTCTTC.